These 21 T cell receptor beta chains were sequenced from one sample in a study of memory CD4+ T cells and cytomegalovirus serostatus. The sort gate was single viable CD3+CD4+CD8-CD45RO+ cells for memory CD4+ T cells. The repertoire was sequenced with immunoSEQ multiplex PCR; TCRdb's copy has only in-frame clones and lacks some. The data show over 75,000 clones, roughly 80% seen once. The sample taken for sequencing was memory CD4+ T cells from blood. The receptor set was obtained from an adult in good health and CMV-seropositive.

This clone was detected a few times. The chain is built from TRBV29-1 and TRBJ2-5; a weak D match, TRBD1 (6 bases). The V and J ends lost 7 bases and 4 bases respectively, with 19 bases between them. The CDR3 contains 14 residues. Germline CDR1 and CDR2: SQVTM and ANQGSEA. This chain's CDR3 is CSGAARDTLETQYF. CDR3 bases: TGCAGCGGGGCGGCCAGGGACACTTTAGAGACCCAGTACTTC.

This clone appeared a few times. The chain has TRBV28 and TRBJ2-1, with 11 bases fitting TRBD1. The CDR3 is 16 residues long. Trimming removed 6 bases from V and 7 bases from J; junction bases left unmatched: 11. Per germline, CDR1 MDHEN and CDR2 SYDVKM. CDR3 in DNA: TGTGCCAGCAGCTCACCGGGACAGGGGGTTAGTAATGAGCAGTTCTTC. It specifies CASSSPGQGVSNEQFF.

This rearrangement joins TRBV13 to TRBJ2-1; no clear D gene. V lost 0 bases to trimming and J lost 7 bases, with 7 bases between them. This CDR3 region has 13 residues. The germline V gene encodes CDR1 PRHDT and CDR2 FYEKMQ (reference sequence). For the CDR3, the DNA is TGTGCCAGCAGCTTAGGCCGGGTTAATGAGCAGTTCTTC. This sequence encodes CASSLGRVNEQFF.

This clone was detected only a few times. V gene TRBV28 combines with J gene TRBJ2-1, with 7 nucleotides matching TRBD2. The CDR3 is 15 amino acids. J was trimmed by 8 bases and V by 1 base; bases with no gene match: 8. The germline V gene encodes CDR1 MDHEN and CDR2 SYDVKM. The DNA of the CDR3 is TGTGCCAGCAGTTTATCGGGGAGGGCCAGGGATGAGCAGTTCTTC. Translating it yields CASSLSGRARDEQFF.

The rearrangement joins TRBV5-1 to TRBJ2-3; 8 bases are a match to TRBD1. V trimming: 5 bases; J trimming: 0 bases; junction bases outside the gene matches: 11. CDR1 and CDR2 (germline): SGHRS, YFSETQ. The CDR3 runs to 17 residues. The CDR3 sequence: CASRTGTGTSSTDTQYF. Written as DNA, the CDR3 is TGCGCCAGCAGAACGGGGACAGGTACCTCTAGCACAGATACGCAGTATTTT.

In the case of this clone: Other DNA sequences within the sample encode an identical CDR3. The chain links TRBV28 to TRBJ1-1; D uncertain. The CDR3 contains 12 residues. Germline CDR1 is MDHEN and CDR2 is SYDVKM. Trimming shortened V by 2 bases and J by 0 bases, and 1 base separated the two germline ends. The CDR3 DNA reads TGTGCCAGCAGTTTAGTGAACACTGAAGCTTTCTTT. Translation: CASSLVNTEAFF.

The CDR3 sequence is CASSLSGQRNQPQHF. CDR3 DNA sequence: TGTGCCAGCAGTTTATCTGGGCAGCGCAATCAGCCCCAGCATTTT. The rearrangement uses TRBV27 and TRBJ1-5; no firm D call. CDR3 size: 15 residues. Germline V gene lookup returns CDR1 MNHEY and CDR2 SMNVEV (reference sequence). V was pared by 0 bases and J by 2 bases, with 8 bases between.

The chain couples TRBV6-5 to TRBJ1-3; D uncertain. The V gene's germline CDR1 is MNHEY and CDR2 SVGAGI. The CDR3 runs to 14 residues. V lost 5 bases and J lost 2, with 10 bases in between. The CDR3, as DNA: TGTGCCAGCAGTCCCCACGTGGCTGGAAACACCATATATTTT. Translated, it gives CASSPHVAGNTIYF.

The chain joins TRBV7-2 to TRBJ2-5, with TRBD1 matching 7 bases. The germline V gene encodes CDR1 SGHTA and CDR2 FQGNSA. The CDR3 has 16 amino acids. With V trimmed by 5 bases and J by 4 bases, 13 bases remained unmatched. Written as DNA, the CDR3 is TGTGCCAGCAGCCCAGGGGGTACCCGTTTGAGAGAGACCCAGTACTTC. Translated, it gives CASSPGGTRLRETQYF.

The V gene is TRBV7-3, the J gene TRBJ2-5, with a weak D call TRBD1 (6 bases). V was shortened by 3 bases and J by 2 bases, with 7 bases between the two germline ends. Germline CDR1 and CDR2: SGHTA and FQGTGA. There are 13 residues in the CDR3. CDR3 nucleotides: TGTGCCAGCAGCTTTGACAGGCAAGAGACCCAGTACTTC. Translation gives CASSFDRQETQYF.

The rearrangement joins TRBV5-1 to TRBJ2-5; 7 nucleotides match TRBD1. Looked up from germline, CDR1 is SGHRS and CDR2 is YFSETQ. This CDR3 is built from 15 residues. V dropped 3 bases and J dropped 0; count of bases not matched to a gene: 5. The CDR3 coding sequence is TGCGCCAGCAGCTCCACGGACAGGAACCAAGAGACCCAGTACTTC. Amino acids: CASSSTDRNQETQYF.

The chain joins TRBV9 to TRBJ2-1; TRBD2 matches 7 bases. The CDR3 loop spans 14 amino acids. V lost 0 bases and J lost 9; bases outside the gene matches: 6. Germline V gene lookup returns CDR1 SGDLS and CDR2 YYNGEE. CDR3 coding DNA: TGTGCCAGCAGCGTAGGGTGGCGGGAGCCTGAGCAGTTCTTC. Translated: CASSVGWREPEQFF.

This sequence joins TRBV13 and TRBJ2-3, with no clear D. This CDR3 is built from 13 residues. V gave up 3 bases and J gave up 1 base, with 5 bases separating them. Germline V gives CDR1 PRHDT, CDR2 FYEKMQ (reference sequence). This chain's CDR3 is CASSFDRTDTQYF. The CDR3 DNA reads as TGTGCCAGCAGCTTTGACCGCACAGATACGCAGTATTTT.

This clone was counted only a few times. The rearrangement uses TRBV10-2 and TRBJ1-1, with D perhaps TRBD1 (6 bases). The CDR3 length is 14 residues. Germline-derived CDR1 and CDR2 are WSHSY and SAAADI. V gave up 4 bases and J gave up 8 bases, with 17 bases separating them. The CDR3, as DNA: TGCGCCAGCAGTGCACCAGGGGATACTGTGGAAGCTTTCTTT. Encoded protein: CASSAPGDTVEAFF.

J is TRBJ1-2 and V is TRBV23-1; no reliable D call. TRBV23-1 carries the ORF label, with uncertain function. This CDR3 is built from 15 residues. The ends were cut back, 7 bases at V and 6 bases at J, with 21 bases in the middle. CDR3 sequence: CASIPTRFLAHGYTF. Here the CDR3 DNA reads TGCGCCAGCATCCCGACACGTTTCCTTGCACATGGCTACACCTTC.

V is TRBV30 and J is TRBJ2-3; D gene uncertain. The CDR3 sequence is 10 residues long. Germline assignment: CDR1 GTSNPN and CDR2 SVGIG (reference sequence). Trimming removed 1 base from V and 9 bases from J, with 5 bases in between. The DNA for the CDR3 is TGTGCCTGGAGTGCTGGGACGCAGTATTTT. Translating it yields CAWSAGTQYF.

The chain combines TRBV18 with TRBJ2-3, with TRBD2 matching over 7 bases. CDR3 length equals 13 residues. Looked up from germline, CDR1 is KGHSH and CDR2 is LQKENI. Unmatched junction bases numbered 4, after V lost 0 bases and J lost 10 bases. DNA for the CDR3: TGTGCCAGCTCACCACCGCAGCGGGGTGCGCAGTATTTT. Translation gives CASSPPQRGAQYF.

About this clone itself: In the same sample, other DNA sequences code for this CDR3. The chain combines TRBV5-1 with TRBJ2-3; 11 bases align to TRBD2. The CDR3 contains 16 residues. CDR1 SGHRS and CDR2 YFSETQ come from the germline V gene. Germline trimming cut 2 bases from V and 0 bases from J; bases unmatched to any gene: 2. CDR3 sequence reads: CASSLRLAGSTDTQYF. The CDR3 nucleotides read TGCGCCAGCAGCTTAAGACTAGCGGGAAGCACAGATACGCAGTATTTT.

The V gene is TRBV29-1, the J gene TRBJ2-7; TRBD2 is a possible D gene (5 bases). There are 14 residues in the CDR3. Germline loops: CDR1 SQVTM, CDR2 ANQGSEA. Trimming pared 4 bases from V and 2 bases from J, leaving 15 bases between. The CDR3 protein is CSVGGYRDTYEQYF. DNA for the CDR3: TGCAGCGTTGGAGGGTACAGAGATACCTACGAGCAGTACTTC.

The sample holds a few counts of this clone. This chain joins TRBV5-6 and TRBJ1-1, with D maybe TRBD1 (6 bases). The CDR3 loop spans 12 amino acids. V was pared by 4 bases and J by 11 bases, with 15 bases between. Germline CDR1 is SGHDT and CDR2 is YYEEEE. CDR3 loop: CASSGGGHKAFF. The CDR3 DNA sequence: TGTGCCAGCAGCGGGGGGGGCCATAAGGCTTTCTTT.

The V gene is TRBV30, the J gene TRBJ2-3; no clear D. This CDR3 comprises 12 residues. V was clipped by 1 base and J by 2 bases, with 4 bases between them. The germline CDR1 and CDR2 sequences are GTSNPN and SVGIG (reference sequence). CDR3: CAWSASTDTQYF. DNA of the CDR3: TGTGCCTGGAGTGCGTCCACAGATACGCAGTATTTT.